The 8 T cell receptor beta chains below all came from one sample that was sequenced in a study of T cells after yellow fever vaccination (dated 2019 in TCRdb). The sample's treatment or condition label, in plain terms: live attenuated yellow fever vaccine strain. The library was made by 5' RACE. The run used an Illumina HiSeq 2500. The public sequencing data were trimmed at Q25 with fastp and processed into clonotypes with MiXCR by TCRdb, which kept only in-frame beta chains. Rows are combined by CDR3 protein, so each entry shows the most common genes and DNA. This sample is represented by a few hundred thousand distinct CDR3 sequences; 8.7% of them were singletons. Clones ranked in the top ten supply 15% to 20% of the sample. This specimen consisted of PBMCs, obtained on the day of the first yellow fever vaccination. The source is a man between 18 and 29 years old who received the YFV17D yellow fever vaccine.

In this sample, this clonotype turned up once. DNA for the CDR3: TGTGCCATCATTGGACAGGCAAGCTACGAGCAGTACTTC. Protein: CAIIGQASYEQYF. V usage is TRBV10-3 and J usage is TRBJ2-7; 7 nucleotides match TRBD1. The CDR3 runs 13 residues. The V segment lost 7 bases and the J segment 3 bases; nucleotides outside the gene matches: 6. The V gene's germline CDR1 is ENHRY and CDR2 SYGVKD.

V usage is TRBV4-1 and J usage is TRBJ1-4, with D tentatively TRBD1 (5 bases). Trimming shortened V by 2 bases and J by 10 bases, and 17 bases separated the two germline ends. The CDR3 is 15 residues long. CDR1 is MGHRA, CDR2 YSYEKL, per germline. CDR3 sequence: CASSQLSAGRRKLFF. The DNA of the CDR3 is TGCGCCAGCAGCCAATTGTCGGCAGGGCGGCGAAAACTGTTTTTT.

On this clonotype: An end of the junction does not agree with germline; a read error may underlie this. The chain recombines TRBV12-3 or TRBV12-4 with TRBJ1-6; a possible D gene is TRBD1 (5 bases). CDR3 length equals 13 residues. CDR3: CATSYQGPTPLHF. CDR3 sequence (DNA): TGTGCCACCAGTTATCAGGGACCGACACCCCTCCACTTT.

J is TRBJ2-3 and V is TRBV4-3; D call uncertain. The CDR3 consists of 13 residues. Trimming stripped 1 base from V and 4 bases from J, with 6 bases between. Germline V gene sequence: CDR1 LGHNA, CDR2 YSLEER. CDR3 nucleotide sequence: TGCGCCAGCAGCCAAGGAGGTTCAGATACGCAGTATTTT. Amino acids: CASSQGGSDTQYF.

The rearrangement uses TRBV7-9 and TRBJ1-6; 7 nucleotides agree with TRBD1. CDR3 length: 14 amino acids. Per germline, CDR1 SEHNR and CDR2 FQNEAQ (reference sequence). J was trimmed by 11 bases and V by 7 bases; bases with no gene match: 11. CDR3 coding DNA: TGTGCCAGCATCCAAACAGGGGTACGGGCACCCCTCCACTTT. Amino acid sequence: CASIQTGVRAPLHF.

The chain has TRBV28 and TRBJ2-3, with 10 bases aligning to TRBD1. There are 15 residues in the CDR3. The V segment lost 7 bases and the J segment 6 bases; nucleotides outside the gene matches: 10. Germline-derived CDR1 and CDR2 are MDHEN and SYDVKM. The CDR3 nucleotides read TGTGCCAGCATCCCAGGGACAGGGGTAGTGGATACGCAGTATTTT. Protein: CASIPGTGVVDTQYF.

The sample holds many counts of this clonotype. The rearrangement joins TRBV12-3 or TRBV12-4 to TRBJ1-2; no clear D gene. The CDR3 length is 13 residues. Trimming took off 6 bases at V and 1 base at J, with 9 bases between the two ends. The CDR3 sequence: CASRYGVNYGYTF. The CDR3 nucleotides are TGTGCCAGCAGATACGGGGTTAACTATGGCTACACCTTC.

This clonotype was counted many times. Here the CDR3 DNA reads TGTGCCAGCAGCTTGGGTTACAATCAGCCCCAGCATTTT. It translates to CASSLGYNQPQHF. V usage is TRBV7-2 and J usage is TRBJ1-5; D gene uncertain. With 3 bases removed from V and 3 bases from J, the gap between germline ends came to 6 bases. The CDR3 consists of 13 residues. Germline lookup yields CDR1 SGHTA and CDR2 FQGNSA. Filled out from reference TRBV7-2 and TRBJ1-5, the complete variable domain reads GAGVSQSPSNKVTEKGKDVELRCDPISGHTALYWYRQSLGQGLEFLIYFQGNSAPDKSGLPSDRFSAERTGGSVSTLTIQRTQQEDSAVYLCASSLGYNQPQHFGDGTRLSIL.